This record covers a single T cell receptor beta chain. Per the original methods: The authors estimated nucleated cell counts from reference gene primer amplification. Profiling relied on immunoSEQ multiplex PCR, and the TCRdb table lists in-frame clones only, not all of them. That table supplies the V and J calls and clone size; D and trimming were determined from the DNA. This sample has fewer than 350,000 clones; roughly 79% occur once, and the top ten carry 2.5% to 3.5%. Looked up from germline, CDR1 is SGHTA and CDR2 is FQGTGA. The CDR3 has 14 amino acids. V was trimmed by 5 bases and J by 8 bases, leaving 16 bases between them. The data stem from a study of blood T cell repertoires in COVID-19.

Sequenced material: peripheral blood. V is TRBV7-3 and J is TRBJ2-1, with D possibly TRBD2 on 6 matching bases. This TCR derives from a woman aged 55-69 years with active or convalescent COVID-19. In nucleotides, the CDR3 is TGTGCCAGCAGCCGAACGGCGGGGCAGGATGAGCAGTTCTTC. Translation gives CASSRTAGQDEQFF.